The 26 T cell receptor beta chains in this list originate from one sample, sequenced in a study of regulatory dendritic cells for organ transplantation. The assay was immunoSEQ multiplex PCR, and TCRdb's table has in-frame clones only and misses some. The repertoire includes around 19,000 clones, approximately 83% of them detected once, and just under 0.7% sits in the top ten. Sorted T cells were CFSE-labeled and cultured 5 days with allogeneic regulatory or mature dendritic cells at 1:10. These TCRs' antigens remain unknown. What was sequenced was naive CD4+ T cells from blood cultured with regulatory dendritic cells. As to subset: CD45RA+ naive T cells. These receptor sequences come from a human donor in good health.

CDR3 in amino acids: CASSLRTGHYGYTF. Here the CDR3 DNA reads TGTGCCAGCAGTCTGAGGACAGGGCACTATGGCTACACCTTC. The rearrangement joins TRBV6-6 to TRBJ1-2; TRBD1 matches at 8 bases. Germline V gives CDR1 MNHNY, CDR2 SVGAGI (reference sequence). This CDR3 comprises 14 residues. Unmatched junction bases numbered 5, after V lost 5 bases and J lost 3 bases.

This clone was detected only a few times. DNA of the CDR3: TGTGCCAGCGGAGTTAGCAGGGATACTGAAGCTTTCTTT. Translating gives CASGVSRDTEAFF. The rearrangement links TRBV2 to TRBJ1-1; tentative D call: TRBD1 (5 bases). V lost 8 bases to trimming and J lost 5 bases, with 15 bases between them. Germline CDR1 is SNHLY and CDR2 is FYNNEI. This CDR3 has 13 amino acids.

The J gene is TRBJ2-3, the V gene TRBV7-2; 12 bases map to TRBD2. The V gene end was trimmed by 4 bases and the J gene end by 5 bases; junction bases not matched to a gene: 7. Germline loops: CDR1 SGHTA, CDR2 FQGNSA. The CDR3 contains 16 residues. The DNA for the CDR3 is TGTGCCAGCAGCTCTAGTAGGACTAGCGGGGTAGATACGCAGTATTTT. Translating gives CASSSSRTSGVDTQYF. Supplemented by reference TRBV7-2 and TRBJ2-3, the full variable domain reads GAGVSQSPSNKVTEKGKDVELRCDPISGHTALYWYRQSLGQGLEFLIYFQGNSAPDKSGLPSDRFSAERTGGSVSTLTIQRTQQEDSAVYLCASSSSRTSGVDTQYFGPGTRLTVL.

The V gene is TRBV7-8, the J gene TRBJ1-5, with TRBD1 matching over 7 bases. V dropped 5 bases and J dropped 2; count of bases not matched to a gene: 6. The CDR3 runs to 15 residues. Germline V gene data show CDR1 as SGHVS and CDR2 as FQNEAQ. The CDR3 DNA follows: TGTGCCAGCAGCCACGACAGGGTTGGCAATCAGCCCCAGCATTTT. As protein: CASSHDRVGNQPQHF.

The rearrangement uses TRBV9 and TRBJ1-1; D possibly corresponds to TRBD1 (6 bases). Germline V gene sequence: CDR1 SGDLS, CDR2 YYNGEE. Between the trimmed V and J ends, which lost 1 base and 10 bases, there was a span of 14 bases. The CDR3 sequence is 13 residues long. The CDR3 DNA follows: TGTGCCAGCAGCGTATTAACAGGGCCTTCAGCTTTCTTT. This translates into CASSVLTGPSAFF.

The gene calls are TRBV10-2 and TRBJ1-1; 8 nucleotides agree with TRBD1. CDR1 and CDR2 from the germline V gene are WSHSY and SAAADI. Losses at the gene ends were 0 bases for V and 4 bases for J; bases not matched to a gene: 1. The CDR3 has 14 residues. This CDR3 is CASSESDRATEAFF. The CDR3 nucleotides are TGCGCCAGCAGTGAGTCGGACAGGGCCACTGAAGCTTTCTTT.

V usage is TRBV7-9 and J usage is TRBJ2-5; 9 positions agree with TRBD2. The CDR3 is made up of 15 amino acids. The junction had 6 bases not matched to a gene; V was cut back by 2 bases and J by 5 bases. Looked up from germline, CDR1 is SEHNR and CDR2 is FQNEAQ (reference sequence). The CDR3 DNA follows: TGTGCCAGCAGCTTATTAGCGGGAGTGCGGGAGACCCAGTACTTC. This gives the protein CASSLLAGVRETQYF. Full variable domain (outside the CDR3, taken from reference TRBV7-9 and TRBJ2-5): DTGVSQNPRHKITKRGQNVTFRCDPISEHNRLYWYRQTLGQGPEFLTYFQNEAQLEKSRLLSDRFSAERPKGSFSTLEIQRTEQGDSAMYLCASSLLAGVRETQYFGPGTRLLVL.

The chain carries TRBV7-3 and TRBJ2-1; 7 bases are a match to TRBD2. V shed 2 bases, J shed 5 bases, and the junction held 12 bases outside the gene matches. This CDR3 is built from 17 residues. CDR1 SGHTA and CDR2 FQGTGA come from the germline V gene. The CDR3 sequence is CASSLWPVSSGNNEQFF. The CDR3 DNA sequence: TGTGCCAGCAGCTTATGGCCTGTCTCTAGCGGAAACAATGAGCAGTTCTTC.

The chain uses TRBV28 and TRBJ2-1, with 7 bases aligning to TRBD2. The germline CDR1 and CDR2 sequences are MDHEN and SYDVKM. Trimming at V came to 1 base and at J to 0 bases, leaving 3 bases not matched to a gene. The CDR3 loop spans 16 amino acids. CDR3 residues: CASSLSGLSSYNEQFF. The CDR3 region has the DNA TGTGCCAGCAGTTTATCGGGACTAAGCTCCTACAATGAGCAGTTCTTC.

The V call is TRBV28, the J call TRBJ2-3; D is uncertain. There are 17 residues in the CDR3. Trimming removed 2 bases from V and 5 bases from J, with 20 bases in between. Germline V gene sequence: CDR1 MDHEN, CDR2 SYDVKM. CDR3 coding DNA: TGTGCCAGCAGTTTAACACGTGTGGTAGGCCTCCGAGATACGCAGTATTTT. Translation: CASSLTRVVGLRDTQYF.

This chain joins TRBV7-8 and TRBJ2-7, with D tentatively TRBD1 (5 bases). Trimming cost V 5 bases and J 0 bases, with 17 bases left between them. The CDR3 totals 16 residues. The germline V gene encodes CDR1 SGHVS and CDR2 FQNEAQ. The CDR3 here is CASSPHGRTLSYEQYF. The CDR3 DNA reads as TGTGCCAGCAGCCCTCACGGCAGGACACTCTCCTACGAGCAGTACTTC.

This CDR3 is CASSLVAWGYEQYF. The CDR3 DNA sequence: TGTGCCAGCAGCTTGGTCGCGTGGGGTTACGAGCAGTACTTC. V gene TRBV5-8 combines with J gene TRBJ2-7; D gene uncertain. The CDR3 is 14 residues long. Deletions cut 0 bases from V and 4 bases from J, with 11 bases between. CDR1 and CDR2 from the germline V gene are SGHTS and YDEGEE.

The V and J genes are TRBV18 and TRBJ2-5, with 11 bases fitting TRBD1. The germline gives CDR1 KGHSH, CDR2 LQKENI. Trimming took 6 bases from V and 11 from J; bases not matched to a gene: 11. The CDR3 consists of 14 residues. The CDR3 loop reads CASSLGQGAQEQYF. The CDR3 DNA reads TGTGCCAGCTCCCTCGGACAGGGGGCTCAAGAGCAGTACTTC.

The chain carries TRBV15 and TRBJ2-2; possible D gene TRBD1, 6 bases. V was trimmed by 1 base and J by 5 bases, leaving 17 bases between them. Per the germline V gene, CDR1 is LNHNV and CDR2 is YYDKDF (reference sequence). The CDR3 contains 17 residues. The CDR3 is CATSRARLKGGTGELFF. The CDR3 nucleotides are TGTGCCACCAGCAGAGCGCGCTTAAAAGGGGGAACCGGGGAGCTGTTTTTT.

The rearrangement joins TRBV6-5 to TRBJ1-2; D may be TRBD1 (5 bases). Germline V gene data show CDR1 as MNHEY and CDR2 as SVGAGI. V lost 4 bases to trimming and J lost 8 bases, with 11 bases between them. There are 12 residues in the CDR3. CDR3 loop: CASSLPRTGYTF. The CDR3 nucleotides read TGTGCCAGCAGTTTACCACGGACAGGCTACACCTTC.

The rearrangement uses TRBV28 and TRBJ2-7; 7 bases are a match to TRBD1. CDR3 length: 14 amino acids. Losses at the gene ends were 5 bases for V and 0 bases for J; bases not matched to a gene: 4. Germline CDR1 and CDR2: MDHEN and SYDVKM. The CDR3 DNA reads as TGTGCCAGCAGTACAGGGGTGGGCTCCTACGAGCAGTACTTC. It specifies CASSTGVGSYEQYF.

The chain carries TRBV4-1 and TRBJ2-7; D assignment may be TRBD1 or TRBD2 (5 bases each). The CDR3 spans 13 residues. V lost 6 bases to trimming and J lost 6 bases, with 15 bases between them. Germline V gene data show CDR1 as MGHRA and CDR2 as YSYEKL. Here the CDR3 DNA reads TGCGCCAGCAGTCGATCTCGGGACCCCGAGCAGTACTTC. Its translation: CASSRSRDPEQYF.

This clone has a single count. This sequence joins TRBV27 and TRBJ2-5, with TRBD1 as a possible D gene (5 bases). V was clipped by 3 bases and J by 0 bases, with 11 bases between them. The CDR3 is made up of 15 amino acids. CDR1 and CDR2 from the germline V gene are MNHEY and SMNVEV (reference sequence). CDR3 nucleotide sequence: TGTGCCAGCAGTTTGCGTAGGGGCAACCAAGAGACCCAGTACTTC. It is translated as CASSLRRGNQETQYF.

The chain has TRBV7-8 and TRBJ2-1; 7 bases fit TRBD1. Trimming cost V 0 bases and J 8 bases; bases outside gene matches: 7. The CDR3 contains 15 residues. The V gene's germline CDR1 is SGHVS and CDR2 FQNEAQ. For the CDR3, the DNA is TGTGCCAGCAGCTTAGCGCTACAGGGGTTGGATGAGCAGTTCTTC. It encodes CASSLALQGLDEQFF.

This clone is medium-sized by share. The rearrangement links TRBV4-2 to TRBJ2-7, with 7 bases fitting TRBD1. This CDR3 contains 16 residues. J gave up 2 bases and V 1 base, and 8 bases lay outside the gene matches. The germline V gene encodes CDR1 LGHNA and CDR2 YNFKEQ. The CDR3 protein is CASSQVSVDRTYEQYF. The DNA for the CDR3 is TGTGCCAGCAGCCAAGTCTCGGTGGACAGGACCTACGAGCAGTACTTC.

The V and J genes are TRBV5-4 and TRBJ1-1; the D is unclear. CDR1 and CDR2 (germline): SGHNT, YYREEE (reference sequence). Trimming shortened V by 4 bases and J by 6 bases, and 13 bases separated the two germline ends. CDR3 size: 13 residues. The CDR3 is CASSRGPHAEAFF. The CDR3 DNA sequence: TGTGCCAGCAGCCGGGGTCCCCACGCTGAAGCTTTCTTT. Full variable domain (outside the CDR3, taken from reference TRBV5-4 and TRBJ1-1): ETGVTQSPTHLIKTRGQQVTLRCSSQSGHNTVSWYQQALGQGPQFIFQYYREEENGRGNFPPRFSGLQFPNYSSELNVNALELDDSALYLCASSRGPHAEAFFGQGTRLTVV.

The count of this clone is one. The CDR3 DNA follows: TGTGCCAGCAGCGTAGCTTTTGGGCGGGCGAGTGGGTACACAGATACGCAGTATTTT. Protein sequence: CASSVAFGRASGYTDTQYF. This chain uses TRBV9 with TRBJ2-3; tentative D call: TRBD2 (5 bases). CDR3 length equals 19 residues. V was trimmed by 0 bases and J by 2 bases, leaving 22 bases between them. Germline V gives CDR1 SGDLS, CDR2 YYNGEE.

The gene calls are TRBV28 and TRBJ2-5; no reliable D call. Germline V gene lookup returns CDR1 MDHEN and CDR2 SYDVKM. V lost 4 bases and J lost 3, with 6 bases in between. This CDR3 spans 12 amino acids. CDR3 residues: CASSSVEETQYF. CDR3 DNA: TGTGCCAGCAGTTCGGTGGAAGAGACCCAGTACTTC.

The V gene is TRBV12-5, the J gene TRBJ1-6, with TRBD1 identical over 8 bases. This CDR3 comprises 19 residues. Germline trimming cut 0 bases from V and 0 bases from J; bases unmatched to any gene: 7. Germline values: CDR1 LGHNT, CDR2 FRNRAP. CDR3 DNA: TGTGCTAGTGGTTTGGTCATTGGACAGGGAGGCTCCTATAATTCACCCCTCCACTTT. Its protein is CASGLVIGQGGSYNSPLHF.

The rearrangement links TRBV10-3 to TRBJ2-3; the D gene is possibly TRBD2 (6 bases). Trimming stripped 4 bases from V and 2 bases from J, with 16 bases between. The CDR3 spans 16 residues. Germline values: CDR1 ENHRY, CDR2 SYGVKD. As DNA, the CDR3 is TGTGCCATCAGTGCCCAGGGCGGGGTATCCACAGATACGCAGTATTTT. This codes for CAISAQGGVSTDTQYF.

The genes are TRBV5-6 and TRBJ2-1, with 7 bases lining up with TRBD2. The V segment lost 6 bases and the J segment 9 bases; nucleotides outside the gene matches: 18. Germline V gene sequence: CDR1 SGHDT, CDR2 YYEEEE. There are 16 residues in the CDR3. CDR3 loop: CASTPTPSRTSIEQFF. As DNA, the CDR3 is TGTGCCAGCACCCCTACACCCTCCCGGACTAGTATTGAGCAGTTCTTC. The full variable domain, completed using reference TRBV5-6 and TRBJ2-1, is DAGVTQSPTHLIKTRGQQVTLRCSPKSGHDTVSWYQQALGQGPQFIFQYYEEEERQRGNFPDRFSGHQFPNYSSELNVNALLLGDSALYLCASTPTPSRTSIEQFFGPGTRLTVL.